The 32 T cell receptor beta chains presented below share a single source sample, sequenced in a study of blood T cell repertoires in COVID-19. The assay was immunoSEQ multiplex PCR, and TCRdb's table has in-frame clones only and misses some. The profile shows 200,000 to 250,000 clones, nearly 90% of them singletons. The sequenced sample was PBMCs or T cells enriched from blood (not recorded which). These receptors all come from a man between 25 and 39 years old who had recovered from COVID-19.

This chain connects TRBV4-3 to TRBJ2-1, with 9 bases lining up with TRBD2. Germline CDR1 and CDR2: LGHNA and YSLEER. The CDR3 loop spans 17 amino acids. The trim removed 2 bases at V and 6 bases at J, leaving 11 bases unmatched. CDR3 in DNA: TGCGCCAGCAGCCAACAAAAAGGGGGGACTAGCACCAATGAGCAGTTCTTC. Its translation is CASSQQKGGTSTNEQFF.

The genes are TRBV6-5 and TRBJ2-7, with a tentative D call TRBD1 (5 bases). CDR1 is MNHEY, CDR2 SVGAGI, per germline. V was cut by 8 bases and J by 4 bases, with 12 bases left in between. The CDR3 contains 12 residues. The CDR3 sequence: CASHQGIYEQYF. The CDR3 DNA sequence: TGTGCCAGCCACCAGGGAATTTACGAGCAGTACTTC.

This chain links TRBV4-3 with TRBJ1-6; D not resolved. The CDR3 has 17 amino acids. Per germline, CDR1 LGHNA and CDR2 YSLEER. V shed 2 bases and J shed 0 bases, with 11 bases lying between them. CDR3 amino acids: CASSQLAGSSYNSPLHF. The DNA for the CDR3 is TGCGCCAGCAGCCAATTAGCGGGGAGCTCCTATAATTCACCCCTCCACTTT.

This sequence joins TRBV7-2 and TRBJ2-5; 8 bases line up with TRBD1. This CDR3 is 16 amino acids long. With V trimmed by 5 bases and J by 4 bases, 12 bases remained unmatched. Germline V lookup: CDR1 SGHTA, CDR2 FQGNSA. CDR3 DNA: TGTGCCAGCAGCCCAAATAGCGGACAGGGTTTAGAGACCCAGTACTTC. Translation: CASSPNSGQGLETQYF.

The rearrangement joins TRBV21-1 to TRBJ2-4; the table names TRBD2, a call not compared with the DNA. TRBV21-1 is a listed pseudogene. The CDR3 loop spans 21 amino acids. The CDR3 coding sequence is TGTGCCAGCAGCAGAGTGGTCGTTATCTCTCGGGGGGCGCGTCCCAAAAACATTCAGTACTTC. This encodes CASSRVVVISRGARPKNIQYF.

The chain links TRBV18 to TRBJ1-6, with D perhaps matching TRBD1 (5 bases). This CDR3 has 13 residues. Germline CDR1 reads KGHSH; CDR2 reads LQKENI. V was shortened by 3 bases and J by 5 bases, with 5 bases between the two germline ends. The CDR3 reads CASSPDNNSPLHF. The CDR3 DNA is TGTGCCAGCTCACCGGACAATAATTCACCCCTCCACTTT. The full variable domain, its missing parts supplied by reference TRBV18 and TRBJ1-6, is NAGVMQNPRHLVRRRGQEARLRCSPMKGHSHVYWYRQLPEEGLKFMVYLQKENIIDESGMPKERFSAEFPKEGPSILRIQQVVRGDSAAYFCASSPDNNSPLHFGNGTRLTVT.

V usage is TRBV5-4 and J usage is TRBJ1-3; D possibly corresponds to TRBD1 (5 bases). The CDR3 runs to 18 residues. Germline V gives CDR1 SGHNT, CDR2 YYREEE (reference sequence). Between the trimmed V and J ends, which lost 4 bases and 0 bases, there was a span of 20 bases. As DNA, the CDR3 is TGTGCCAGCAGCCCTCAACGTGGGGCAGCCGACTCTGGAAACACCATATATTTT. Protein product: CASSPQRGAADSGNTIYF.

The rearrangement links TRBV7-6 to TRBJ1-6; TRBD1 aligns across 8 bases. In germline, CDR1 is SGHVS, CDR2 FNYEAQ. The trim removed 6 bases at V and 10 bases at J, leaving 14 bases unmatched. The CDR3 is 16 residues long. The CDR3 loop reads CASRPIPGGTASPLHF. The DNA of the CDR3 is TGTGCCAGCAGACCCATTCCAGGGGGCACGGCCTCACCCCTCCACTTT.

The J gene is TRBJ2-7, the V gene TRBV14; the D gene is possibly TRBD1 (6 bases). This CDR3 contains 15 residues. V lost 4 bases and J lost 2, with 15 bases in between. Per germline, CDR1 SGHDN and CDR2 FVKESK. The DNA for the CDR3 is TGTGCCAGCAGCCGAGCCGGGACACGAACCTACGAGCAGTACTTC. Amino acid sequence: CASSRAGTRTYEQYF. Drawing the rest from reference TRBV14 and TRBJ2-7, the complete variable domain is EAGVTQFPSHSVIEKGQTVTLRCDPISGHDNLYWYRRVMGKEIKFLLHFVKESKQDESGMPNNRFLAERTGGTYSTLKVQPAELEDSGVYFCASSRAGTRTYEQYFGPGTRLTVT.

On this clone itself: This CDR3 is also generated by other DNA sequences in the sample. The chain employs TRBV27 and TRBJ2-7; 14 bases agree with TRBD2. This CDR3 has 13 residues. Germline V gives CDR1 MNHEY, CDR2 SMNVEV (reference sequence). V shed 10 bases and J 4 bases; nucleotides not matched to a gene: 3. The CDR3 nucleotides are TGTGCCACCAGACTAGCGGGAGGGTACGAGCAGTACTTC. Its protein product is CATRLAGGYEQYF.

The chain uses TRBV24-1 and TRBJ1-2; 8 bases match TRBD1. Germline V lookup: CDR1 KGHDR, CDR2 SFDVKD. Trimming at V came to 3 bases and at J to 4 bases, leaving 3 bases not matched to a gene. The CDR3 contains 14 residues. Written as DNA, the CDR3 is TGTGCCACCAGTGATGGTGACAGGGGCTATGGCTACACCTTC. This translates into CATSDGDRGYGYTF.

The V call is TRBV10-3, the J call TRBJ1-2, with TRBD1 identical over 8 bases. This CDR3 is built from 15 residues. Per germline, CDR1 ENHRY and CDR2 SYGVKD. With V trimmed by 0 bases and J by 7 bases, 7 bases remained unmatched. The CDR3 sequence is CAISESGQVVGGYTF. CDR3 nucleotides: TGTGCCATCAGTGAGTCGGGACAGGTGGTAGGTGGCTACACCTTC.

The chain employs TRBV7-3 and TRBJ1-1; 7 bases align to TRBD1. J lost 3 bases, V lost 5 bases, and 3 bases had no gene match. This CDR3 is built from 13 residues. Germline loops: CDR1 SGHTA, CDR2 FQGTGA. The CDR3 DNA reads as TGTGCCAGCAGCAAAACAGGGGACACTGAAGCTTTCTTT. It encodes CASSKTGDTEAFF.

The V and J genes are TRBV5-4 and TRBJ1-1; no clear D gene. This CDR3 spans 13 amino acids. In germline, CDR1 is SGHNT, CDR2 YYREEE (reference sequence). Trimming removed 2 bases from V and 1 base from J, with 6 bases in between. The chain's CDR3 is CASSFYWNTEAFF. The CDR3 bases are TGTGCCAGCAGCTTCTATTGGAACACTGAAGCTTTCTTT. The full variable domain, completed using reference TRBV5-4 and TRBJ1-1, is ETGVTQSPTHLIKTRGQQVTLRCSSQSGHNTVSWYQQALGQGPQFIFQYYREEENGRGNFPPRFSGLQFPNYSSELNVNALELDDSALYLCASSFYWNTEAFFGQGTRLTVV.

The V gene is TRBV5-6, the J gene TRBJ2-7, with TRBD1 identical over 7 bases. Trimming cost V 3 bases and J 3 bases; bases outside gene matches: 6. The CDR3 covers 14 residues. The germline CDR1 and CDR2 sequences are SGHDT and YYEEEE. In DNA form, the CDR3 reads TGTGCCAGCAGCTATATCGACAGGGACTACGAGCAGTACTTC. Translation gives CASSYIDRDYEQYF.

The chain links TRBV4-3 to TRBJ1-6, with unresolved D. This CDR3 region has 14 residues. Per germline, CDR1 LGHNA and CDR2 YSLEER. Trimming removed 0 bases at V and 6 bases at J, with 6 bases between. The CDR3 DNA reads as TGCGCCAGCAGCCAAGAAACAGTTAATTCACCCCTCCACTTT. This codes for CASSQETVNSPLHF.

This chain connects TRBV7-9 to TRBJ1-5, with 9 bases matching TRBD1. Trimming removed 5 bases from V and 6 bases from J; junction bases left unmatched: 11. Germline CDR1 reads SEHNR; CDR2 reads FQNEAQ (reference sequence). The CDR3 has 16 residues. CDR3 DNA: TGTGCCAGCAGCCCAAACCCCGGGACAGGGTCTCAGCCCCAGCATTTT. Protein: CASSPNPGTGSQPQHF.

The V gene is TRBV21-1, the J gene TRBJ1-1; the table's TRBD1 call for D was not verified on the DNA. TRBV21-1 is assigned pseudogene status. The CDR3 has 17 amino acids. CDR3 bases: TGTGCCAGCAGCAAAATCCGTGGACAGGGGAAGAGAGCTGAAGCTTTCTTT. Its protein is CASSKIRGQGKRAEAFF.

This clone was seen just once. The chain combines TRBV7-6 with TRBJ1-3; a weak D match, TRBD1 (5 bases). Germline V gene lookup returns CDR1 SGHVS and CDR2 FNYEAQ. The CDR3 sequence is 13 residues long. V gave up 4 bases and J gave up 1 base, with 5 bases separating them. The CDR3 DNA sequence: TGTGCCAGCAGCTCAGGGTCTGGAAACACCATATATTTT. Amino acids: CASSSGSGNTIYF.

V gene TRBV11-2 combines with J gene TRBJ2-7; 11 nucleotides agree with TRBD1. Trimming took 1 base from V and 2 from J; bases not matched to a gene: 1. Germline CDR1 SGHAT, CDR2 FQNNGV. CDR3 length: 15 amino acids. The CDR3 spells CASSLGDRGTYEQYF. The CDR3 DNA reads TGTGCCAGCAGCTTAGGGGACAGGGGGACCTACGAGCAGTACTTC.

The chain links TRBV10-1 to TRBJ2-7; D remains unclear. Germline CDR1 WNHNN, CDR2 SYGVQD (reference sequence). V shed 0 bases and J shed 2 bases, with 11 bases lying between them. The CDR3 sequence is 15 residues long. CDR3 DNA: TGCGCCAGCAGTGAGTCGAATACGGGTACCTACGAGCAGTACTTC. It encodes CASSESNTGTYEQYF.

The rearrangement joins TRBV12-3 or TRBV12-4 to TRBJ2-3; a weak D match, TRBD1 (5 bases). This CDR3 is built from 12 residues. V was cut by 5 bases and J by 6 bases, with 9 bases left in between. In nucleotides, the CDR3 is TGTGCCAGCAGTATGAACAGGGATACGCAGTATTTT. This codes for CASSMNRDTQYF.

This chain links TRBV19 with TRBJ2-6; D possibly corresponds to TRBD1 (5 bases). Germline V gene sequence: CDR1 LNHDA, CDR2 SQIVND (reference sequence). Between the trimmed V and J ends, which lost 7 bases and 0 bases, there was a span of 13 bases. CDR3 length: 16 amino acids. CDR3 DNA: TGTGCCAGTAAACAAACAGGAACCTCTGGGGCCAACGTCCTGACTTTC. Amino acid sequence: CASKQTGTSGANVLTF.

The chain employs TRBV5-1 and TRBJ1-2, with D possibly TRBD1 on 6 matching bases. Trimming took 0 bases from V and 3 from J, leaving 15 bases between them. The CDR3 contains 16 residues. CDR1 SGHRS and CDR2 YFSETQ come from the germline V gene. CDR3 coding DNA: TGCGCCAGCAGCTTGGCGTCAGAACAGGGAGACTATGGCTACACCTTC. Protein sequence: CASSLASEQGDYGYTF.

The rearrangement uses TRBV25-1 and TRBJ1-5, with D perhaps TRBD1 (5 bases). The CDR3 totals 14 residues. Germline V gene sequence: CDR1 MGHDK, CDR2 SYGVNS. V was shortened by 6 bases and J by 7 bases, with 16 bases between the two germline ends. DNA of the CDR3: TGTGCCAGCAGCTGGGGGGGGATCGGGCAGCCCCAGCATTTT. Residues: CASSWGGIGQPQHF.

This clone has more than one count but fewer than ten. At one end the junction does not follow the germline gene, possibly because of a read error. This chain joins TRBV18 and TRBJ1-4; unclear D gene. The V gene's germline CDR1 is KGHSH and CDR2 LQKENI. This CDR3 is 15 amino acids long. CDR3 sequence (DNA): TGTGCCAGCTCCCCACCGGGAGGGAGTCCTGAAAAACTGTTTTTT. This codes for CASSPPGGSPEKLFF.

The chain's CDR3 is CASSQGQREETQYF. CDR3 nucleotides: TGTGCCAGCAGCCAAGGCCAGAGGGAAGAGACCCAGTACTTC. This chain uses TRBV4-2 with TRBJ2-5; D may be TRBD2 (5 bases). The V and J ends lost 1 base and 3 bases respectively, with 9 bases between them. This CDR3 is built from 14 residues. Germline CDR1 reads LGHNA; CDR2 reads YNFKEQ.

There are a few counts of this clone. The V and J genes are TRBV11-2 and TRBJ1-1, with D maybe TRBD1 (5 bases). The CDR3 sequence is 13 residues long. The V and J ends lost 3 bases and 5 bases respectively, with 10 bases between them. Germline assignment: CDR1 SGHAT and CDR2 FQNNGV. The CDR3 here is CASSFREGTEAFF. CDR3 coding DNA: TGTGCCAGCAGCTTTAGGGAGGGGACTGAAGCTTTCTTT.

This sequence joins TRBV6-5 and TRBJ2-3, with a possible D match to TRBD2 (6 bases). Trimming shortened V by 6 bases and J by 6 bases, and 16 bases separated the two germline ends. In germline, CDR1 is MNHEY, CDR2 SVGAGI. This CDR3 has 14 residues. DNA for the CDR3: TGTGCCAGCAGCCGGGAGTTTAGGGTGGATACGCAGTATTTT. The encoded protein is CASSREFRVDTQYF.

The chain has TRBV20-1 and TRBJ1-4; D ambiguous. CDR1 is DFQATT and CDR2 is SNEGSKA in the germline V gene (reference sequence). With 3 bases removed from V and 6 bases from J, the gap between germline ends came to 17 bases. CDR3 size: 15 residues. CDR3 sequence reads: CSASYPGTPHEKLFF. The CDR3 bases are TGCAGTGCTAGTTATCCGGGAACCCCTCATGAAAAACTGTTTTTT.

The V gene is TRBV25-1, the J gene TRBJ2-3; 15 bases are a match to TRBD2. With 3 bases clipped from V and 6 bases from J, the junction kept 1 base outside the gene matches. Germline CDR1 and CDR2: MGHDK and SYGVNS. The CDR3 spans 15 residues. The CDR3 bases are TGTGCCAGCAGTGAGGGGACTAGCGGGGGGGATACGCAGTATTTT. This sequence encodes CASSEGTSGGDTQYF.

V and J are TRBV14 and TRBJ2-1; a possible D gene is TRBD1 (5 bases). The CDR3 covers 15 residues. Germline V lookup: CDR1 SGHDN, CDR2 FVKESK. The V end lost 3 bases, the J end lost 4 bases, and 13 bases lay between the germline ends. CDR3 in DNA: TGTGCCAGCAGCCAGTTGGGCAGGGCGTACAATGAGCAGTTCTTC. Translating gives CASSQLGRAYNEQFF.